This T cell receptor (beta chain) was documented in a study of T cells in Graves' hyperthyroidism and ophthalmopathy. General observations from the study: Among clonotypes expanded in thyroid above 0.001, most were also found in blood.

Absence of ophthalmopathy progression within 18 months defined stable Graves' hyperthyroidism. In making diagnoses, clinical symptoms, serum thyroxine and TRAb, thyroid ultrasound and orbital computed tomography were all used. The source of the PBMCs was approximately 9.5 ml of fresh peripheral blood. TCR beta CDR3 regions were amplified from RNA transcripts. An initial round of RT-PCR targeting the TCR CDR3 relied on the HTBI primer set. A single record per CDR3 protein comes from TCRdb applying MiXCR to the multiplex PCR reads. The sample shows about 480,000 distinct CDR3 sequences, over 13% of them seen only once. This clonotype was observed a single time. Its antigen is not known. Germline lookup yields CDR1 LGHDT and CDR2 YNNKEL (reference sequence). The CDR3 is made up of 15 amino acids. The junction had 6 bases not matched to a gene; V was cut back by 0 bases and J by 5 bases.

The source of this sequence is a young woman with Graves' hyperthyroidism. The chain uses TRBV3-1 and TRBJ1-2; 7 bases agree with TRBD1. The source material was blood. The CDR3 nucleotides read TGTGCCAGCAGCCAAGAACAGGGGAAGGGGTATGGCTACACCTTC. This gives the protein CASSQEQGKGYGYTF.